The sequence of this T cell receptor beta chain was determined in a study of blood T cells in healthy people across ages. Primers used in a second PCR of roughly 6 to 11 cycles were a sample-barcoded 5' primer and a J-beta primer mix. In TCRdb, the 5' RACE reads were re-called with MiXCR into one record per CDR3 protein. The sample contains 1.4 million to 1.5 million distinct CDR3 sequences, about 43% of which appear only once. This CDR3 is built from 14 residues. V lost 5 bases and J 6 bases, leaving 15 bases between the germline ends. Germline CDR1 is SGHTA and CDR2 is FQGNSA. The clonotype originates from a woman aged 18-35 years in good health. The gene calls are TRBV7-2 and TRBJ2-3; TRBD1 or TRBD2 may be the D gene (5 bases each). The sample taken for sequencing was blood. CDR3 residues: CASSNRDGSDTQYF. CDR3 bases: TGTGCCAGCAGCAACCGGGACGGCAGCGATACGCAGTATTTT. The variable domain in full, with the rest retrieved from reference TRBV7-2 and TRBJ2-3, is GAGVSQSPSNKVTEKGKDVELRCDPISGHTALYWYRQSLGQGLEFLIYFQGNSAPDKSGLPSDRFSAERTGGSVSTLTIQRTQQEDSAVYLCASSNRDGSDTQYFGPGTRLTVL.